This entry is about one T cell receptor (beta chain). In the original workflow: Reference gene primer amplification gave estimated nucleated cell counts. TCRdb's copy holds only in-frame clones and misses some; the assay was immunoSEQ multiplex PCR. That table furnishes V, J and clone size, whereas the DNA furnished D and trimming. The sample contains 150,000 or so clones, around nine tenths of which appear only once. V lost 5 bases and J lost 5; bases outside the gene matches: 15. CDR3 length: 18 residues. In germline, CDR1 is MNHEY, CDR2 SVGEGT. The data were obtained in a study of blood T cell repertoires in COVID-19. Study summary: T cells, B-cell-depleted T cells, or PBMCs provided the cDNA or gDNA that served as material.

This sequence was found in a man aged 55 to 70 with active or convalescent COVID-19. This chain uses TRBV6-2 or TRBV6-3 with TRBJ2-5, with 12 bases fitting TRBD2. Sequenced material: peripheral blood. CDR3 region: CASSGGQQTSGSRETQYF. The CDR3 bases are TGTGCCAGCAGTGGGGGACAGCAGACTAGCGGGAGCAGGGAGACCCAGTACTTC.